These 6 T cell receptor beta chains were all obtained from the same sample, sequenced in a study of CD8+ T cells in alopecia areata. RNA extraction and reverse transcription yielded cDNA as sequencing template. The repertoire was sequenced with immunoSEQ multiplex PCR; TCRdb's copy has only in-frame clones and lacks some. The sample holds roughly 140,000 clones; more than 45% are singletons and the top ten take 19%. Specimen: CD8+ T cells sorted from blood, collected at week 0. These TCRs come from a human donor with alopecia areata.

The CDR3: CASSQDWGRGQDTQYF. CDR3 sequence (DNA): TGTGCCAGCAGCCAAGATTGGGGCAGGGGGCAGGATACGCAGTATTTT. V gene TRBV14 combines with J gene TRBJ2-3; 8 positions match TRBD1. Losses at the gene ends were 0 bases for V and 6 bases for J; bases not matched to a gene: 8. Germline V lookup: CDR1 SGHDN, CDR2 FVKESK. This CDR3 spans 16 amino acids.

This clone occurred a few times. The chain is built from TRBV30 and TRBJ2-3, with a weak D call TRBD1 (6 bases). CDR3 length equals 13 residues. V was clipped by 1 base and J by 4 bases, with 9 bases between them. CDR1 and CDR2 from the germline V gene are GTSNPN and SVGIG (reference sequence). CDR3 sequence: CAWSGGPADTQYF. Written as DNA, the CDR3 is TGTGCCTGGAGTGGGGGGCCGGCAGATACGCAGTATTTT. Together with reference TRBV30 and TRBJ2-3, the CDR3 gives the full variable domain: SQTIHQWPATLVQPVGSPLSLECTVEGTSNPNLYWYRQAAGRGLQLLFYSVGIGQISSEVPQNLSASRPQDRQFILSSKKLLLSDSGFYLCAWSGGPADTQYFGPGTRLTVL.

On this clone itself: Other DNA sequences within the sample encode an identical CDR3. J is TRBJ1-1 and V is TRBV2, with no clear D. The CDR3 consists of 12 residues. Per germline, CDR1 SNHLY and CDR2 FYNNEI. V lost 6 bases to trimming and J lost 2 bases, with 7 bases between them. CDR3 residues: CASSERNTEAFF. DNA for the CDR3: TGTGCCAGCAGCGAACGAAACACTGAAGCTTTCTTT.

The rearrangement uses TRBV13 and TRBJ1-1; TRBD1 aligns across 7 bases. The CDR3 is made up of 13 amino acids. The germline CDR1 and CDR2 sequences are PRHDT and FYEKMQ (reference sequence). The J segment lost 7 bases and the V segment lost 0 bases, leaving 2 bases of the junction unmatched. CDR3 loop: CASSLGQGVEAFF. The DNA for the CDR3 is TGTGCCAGCAGCTTAGGGCAGGGGGTTGAAGCTTTCTTT.

This clone was counted between two and nine times. J is TRBJ1-6 and V is TRBV14; D uncertain. V was cut by 1 base and J by 8 bases, with 9 bases left in between. Germline V gene sequence: CDR1 SGHDN, CDR2 FVKESK. The length of the CDR3 is 14 residues. The CDR3 DNA follows: TGTGCCAGCAGCCAAGCGACGGAGCATTCACCCCTCCACTTT. Translating gives CASSQATEHSPLHF.

The chain uses TRBV30 and TRBJ2-7, with D possibly TRBD1 on 6 matching bases. V was pared by 2 bases and J by 2 bases, with 10 bases between. Per the germline V gene, CDR1 is GTSNPN and CDR2 is SVGIG (reference sequence). The CDR3 is 13 amino acids. The CDR3 nucleotides are TGTGCCTGGAGTTCGGACAGCGCCTACGAGCAGTACTTC. Its translation is CAWSSDSAYEQYF. Based on the CDR3 plus reference TRBV30 and TRBJ2-7, the full variable domain is SQTIHQWPATLVQPVGSPLSLECTVEGTSNPNLYWYRQAAGRGLQLLFYSVGIGQISSEVPQNLSASRPQDRQFILSSKKLLLSDSGFYLCAWSSDSAYEQYFGPGTRLTVT.